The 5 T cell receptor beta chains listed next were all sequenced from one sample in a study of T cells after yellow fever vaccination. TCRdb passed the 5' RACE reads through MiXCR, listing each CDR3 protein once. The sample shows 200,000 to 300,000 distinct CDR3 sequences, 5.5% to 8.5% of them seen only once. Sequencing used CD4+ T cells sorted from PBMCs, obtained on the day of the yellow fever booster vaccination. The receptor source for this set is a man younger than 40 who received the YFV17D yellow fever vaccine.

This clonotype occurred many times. The CDR3 bases are TGTGCCAGCAGTTCCACAGGGGTAGACGGGGAGCTGTTTTTT. It translates to CASSSTGVDGELFF. V gene TRBV28 combines with J gene TRBJ2-2; TRBD1 matches at 7 bases. CDR3 length: 14 residues. Losses at the gene ends were 4 bases for V and 7 bases for J; bases not matched to a gene: 6. Germline V CDR1 and CDR2: MDHEN, SYDVKM.

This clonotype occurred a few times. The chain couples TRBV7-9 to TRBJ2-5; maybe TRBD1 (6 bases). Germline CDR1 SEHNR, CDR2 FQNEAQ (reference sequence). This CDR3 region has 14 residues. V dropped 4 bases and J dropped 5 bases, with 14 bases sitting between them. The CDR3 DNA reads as TGTGCCAGCAGCTCGTACAGGGCGGACGAGACCCAGTACTTC. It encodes CASSSYRADETQYF.

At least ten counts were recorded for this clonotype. The CDR3 DNA reads as TGTGCCAGCAGCCGCAGCGGACAAGAGACCCAGTACTTC. Its translation is CASSRSGQETQYF. V gene TRBV5-6 combines with J gene TRBJ2-5; a possible D gene is TRBD2 (5 bases). Germline V gene data show CDR1 as SGHDT and CDR2 as YYEEEE. V lost 4 bases and J 2 bases, leaving 9 bases between the germline ends. The CDR3 sequence is 13 residues long. The full variable domain, completed using reference TRBV5-6 and TRBJ2-5, is DAGVTQSPTHLIKTRGQQVTLRCSPKSGHDTVSWYQQALGQGPQFIFQYYEEEERQRGNFPDRFSGHQFPNYSSELNVNALLLGDSALYLCASSRSGQETQYFGPGTRLLVL.

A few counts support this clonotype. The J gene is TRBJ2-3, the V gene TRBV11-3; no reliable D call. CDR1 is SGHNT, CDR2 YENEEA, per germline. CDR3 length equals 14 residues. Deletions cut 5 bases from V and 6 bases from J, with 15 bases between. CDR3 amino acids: CASSRSGRDDTQYF. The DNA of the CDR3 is TGTGCCAGCAGCCGTAGTGGCCGCGACGATACGCAGTATTTT.

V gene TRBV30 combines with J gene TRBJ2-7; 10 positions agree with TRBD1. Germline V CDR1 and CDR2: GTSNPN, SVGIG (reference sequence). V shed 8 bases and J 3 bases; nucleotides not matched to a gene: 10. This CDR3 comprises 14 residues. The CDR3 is CAALKGTGVYEQYF. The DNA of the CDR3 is TGTGCCGCCTTAAAAGGGACAGGGGTCTACGAGCAGTACTTC.